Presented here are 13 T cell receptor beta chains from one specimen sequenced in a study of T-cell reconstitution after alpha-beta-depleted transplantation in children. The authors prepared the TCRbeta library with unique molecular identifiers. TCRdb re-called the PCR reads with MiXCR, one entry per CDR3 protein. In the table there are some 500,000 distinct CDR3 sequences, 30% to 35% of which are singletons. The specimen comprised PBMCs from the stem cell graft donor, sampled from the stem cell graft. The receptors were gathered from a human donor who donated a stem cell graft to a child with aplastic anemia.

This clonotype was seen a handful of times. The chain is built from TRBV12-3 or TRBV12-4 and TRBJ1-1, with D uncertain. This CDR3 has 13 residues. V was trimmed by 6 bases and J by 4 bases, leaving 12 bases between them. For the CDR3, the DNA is TGTGCCAGCAGATACCAGGTTAGCACTGAAGCTTTCTTT. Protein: CASRYQVSTEAFF.

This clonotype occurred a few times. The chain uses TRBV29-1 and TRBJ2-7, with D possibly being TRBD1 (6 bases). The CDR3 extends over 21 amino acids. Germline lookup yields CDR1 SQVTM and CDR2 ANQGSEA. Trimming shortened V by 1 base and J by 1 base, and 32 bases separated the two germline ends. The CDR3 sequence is CSVEGHSQKASAKRGSYEQYV. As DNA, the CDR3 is TGCAGCGTTGAAGGGCACAGCCAAAAGGCATCCGCGAAAAGGGGGTCCTACGAGCAGTACGTC.

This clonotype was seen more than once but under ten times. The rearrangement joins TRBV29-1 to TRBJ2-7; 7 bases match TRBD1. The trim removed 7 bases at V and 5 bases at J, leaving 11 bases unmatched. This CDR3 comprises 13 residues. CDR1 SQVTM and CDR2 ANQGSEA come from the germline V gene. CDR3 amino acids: CSAETTGHHEQYF. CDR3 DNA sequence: TGCAGCGCCGAAACGACAGGGCACCACGAGCAGTACTTC.

CDR3 nucleotide sequence: TGTGCCAGCAGTACCACAATGGGACAGGGGTCCAATCACCGCCACACAGATACGCAGTATTTT. This encodes CASSTTMGQGSNHRHTDTQYF. V usage is TRBV6-2 or TRBV6-3 and J usage is TRBJ2-3; TRBD1 matches at 10 bases. Germline CDR1 MNHEY, CDR2 SVGEGT. Trimming took 5 bases from V and 2 from J; bases not matched to a gene: 22. This CDR3 is built from 21 residues.

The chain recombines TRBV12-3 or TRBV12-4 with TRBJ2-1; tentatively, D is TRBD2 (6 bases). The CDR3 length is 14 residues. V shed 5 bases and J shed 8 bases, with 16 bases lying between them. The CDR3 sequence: CASSRQAGSHEQFF. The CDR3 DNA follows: TGTGCCAGCAGTCGGCAGGCGGGATCACATGAGCAGTTCTTC.

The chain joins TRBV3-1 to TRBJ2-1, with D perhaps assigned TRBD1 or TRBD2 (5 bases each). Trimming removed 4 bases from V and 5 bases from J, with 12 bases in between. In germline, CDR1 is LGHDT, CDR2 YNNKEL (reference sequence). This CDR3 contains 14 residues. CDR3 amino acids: CASSRGRLNNEQFF. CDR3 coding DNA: TGTGCCAGCAGCCGGGGACGGCTGAACAATGAGCAGTTCTTC.

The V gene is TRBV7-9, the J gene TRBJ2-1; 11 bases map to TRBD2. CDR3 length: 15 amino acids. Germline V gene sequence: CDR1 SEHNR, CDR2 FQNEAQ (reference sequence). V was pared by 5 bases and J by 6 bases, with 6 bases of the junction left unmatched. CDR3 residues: CASSRTSGRGNEQFF. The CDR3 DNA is TGTGCCAGCAGCCGAACTAGCGGGAGAGGCAATGAGCAGTTCTTC.

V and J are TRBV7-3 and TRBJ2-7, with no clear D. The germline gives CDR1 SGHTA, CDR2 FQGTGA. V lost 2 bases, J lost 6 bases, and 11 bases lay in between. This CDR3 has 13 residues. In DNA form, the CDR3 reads TGTGCCAGCAGCTTAGGGCCAACCTCCGAGCAGTACTTC. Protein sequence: CASSLGPTSEQYF. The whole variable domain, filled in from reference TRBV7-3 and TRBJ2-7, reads GAGVSQTPSNKVTEKGKYVELRCDPISGHTALYWYRQSLGQGPEFLIYFQGTGAADDSGLPNDRFFAVRPEGSVSTLKIQRTERGDSAVYLCASSLGPTSEQYFGPGTRLTVT.

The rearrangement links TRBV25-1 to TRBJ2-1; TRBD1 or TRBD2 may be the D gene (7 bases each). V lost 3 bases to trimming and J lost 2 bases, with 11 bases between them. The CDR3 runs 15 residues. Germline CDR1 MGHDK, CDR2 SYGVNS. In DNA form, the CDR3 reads TGTGCCAGCAGTGATCCAGGGGGGGCCTACAATGAGCAGTTCTTC. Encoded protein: CASSDPGGAYNEQFF.

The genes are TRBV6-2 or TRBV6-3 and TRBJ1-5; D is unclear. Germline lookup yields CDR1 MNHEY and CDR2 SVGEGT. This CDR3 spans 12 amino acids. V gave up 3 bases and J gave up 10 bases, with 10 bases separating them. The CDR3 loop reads CASSYSLQPQHF. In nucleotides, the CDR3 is TGTGCCAGCAGTTATTCTCTCCAACCCCAGCATTTT.

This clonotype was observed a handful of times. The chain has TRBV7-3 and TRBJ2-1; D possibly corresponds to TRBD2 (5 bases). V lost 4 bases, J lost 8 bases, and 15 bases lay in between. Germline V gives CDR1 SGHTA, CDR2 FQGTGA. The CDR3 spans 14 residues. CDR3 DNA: TGTGCCAGCAGCTCCGGACTGGACGTGGATGAGCAGTTCTTC. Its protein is CASSSGLDVDEQFF.

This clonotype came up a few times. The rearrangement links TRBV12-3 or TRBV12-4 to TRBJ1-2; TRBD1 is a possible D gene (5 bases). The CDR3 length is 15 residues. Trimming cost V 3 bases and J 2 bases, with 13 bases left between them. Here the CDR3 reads CASSFSGGRNYGYTF. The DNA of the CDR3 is TGTGCCAGCAGTTTTAGCGGGGGACGGAACTATGGCTACACCTTC.

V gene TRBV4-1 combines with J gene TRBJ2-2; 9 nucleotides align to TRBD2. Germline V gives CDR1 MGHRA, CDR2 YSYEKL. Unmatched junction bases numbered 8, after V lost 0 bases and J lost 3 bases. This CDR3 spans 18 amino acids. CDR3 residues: CASSQEGNSGSDTGELFF. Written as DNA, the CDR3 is TGCGCCAGCAGCCAAGAGGGGAATAGCGGGAGTGACACCGGGGAGCTGTTTTTT.